One sample yielded the 15 T cell receptor beta chains listed below, sequenced in a study of shared clonotypes between healthy human individuals. Naive CD8 cells were CD45RO-negative, positively selected for CCR7, excluding terminally differentiated effector memory CD45RA+ cells. Assay: immunoSEQ multiplex PCR; the TCRdb copy retains only in-frame clones and omits some. The table records around 1.9 million clones, roughly 91% of them present only once. Source material: naive CD8+ T cells from PBMCs. The receptors derive from a man younger than 30 in good health. Some clones in this sample may be carry-over from other donors' samples.

This sequence joins TRBV19 and TRBJ2-1, with TRBD2 matching 8 bases. Germline V gene lookup returns CDR1 LNHDA and CDR2 SQIVND (reference sequence). CDR3 length equals 16 residues. J was trimmed by 4 bases and V by 3 bases; bases with no gene match: 8. The CDR3 loop reads CASSISRGLGYNEQFF. The CDR3 DNA reads TGTGCCAGTAGTATTTCCCGGGGACTAGGGTACAATGAGCAGTTCTTC.

The chain couples TRBV7-9 to TRBJ1-2, with TRBD1 identical over 10 bases. The CDR3 loop spans 16 amino acids. Germline lookup yields CDR1 SEHNR and CDR2 FQNEAQ (reference sequence). V lost 6 bases and J lost 5; bases outside the gene matches: 12. The CDR3 sequence is CASRSSLRDRGYGYTF. The CDR3 nucleotides read TGTGCCAGCAGGTCATCCCTCCGGGACAGGGGTTATGGCTACACCTTC. The whole variable domain, remainder taken from reference TRBV7-9 and TRBJ1-2, is DTGVSQNPRHKITKRGQNVTFRCDPISEHNRLYWYRQTLGQGPEFLTYFQNEAQLEKSRLLSDRFSAERPKGSFSTLEIQRTEQGDSAMYLCASRSSLRDRGYGYTFGSGTRLTVV.

To note about this clone: This same CDR3 is encoded by further DNA sequences in the sample. The chain is built from TRBV9 and TRBJ2-7; tentatively, D is TRBD1 or TRBD2 (5 bases each). The CDR3 loop spans 14 amino acids. Trimming took 0 bases from V and 2 from J, leaving 9 bases between them. Germline V gene sequence: CDR1 SGDLS, CDR2 YYNGEE. Written as DNA, the CDR3 is TGTGCCAGCAGCGTAGGGGACCGAGCCTACGAGCAGTACTTC. Protein sequence: CASSVGDRAYEQYF.

The rearrangement links TRBV2 to TRBJ1-5; 12 bases match TRBD1. CDR1 SNHLY and CDR2 FYNNEI come from the germline V gene. Germline trimming cut 6 bases from V and 7 bases from J; bases unmatched to any gene: 4. The CDR3 has 14 residues. CDR3 in amino acids: CASRGTGGRQPQHF. In DNA form, the CDR3 reads TGTGCCAGCAGGGGGACAGGGGGCAGGCAGCCCCAGCATTTT.

The chain has TRBV4-3 and TRBJ1-1; TRBD1 might be the D (5 bases). CDR3 length: 15 residues. Trimming left V 3 bases short and J 4 bases short, with 15 bases between. CDR1 and CDR2 from the germline V gene are LGHNA and YSLEER. The CDR3 DNA is TGCGCCAGCAGCCAGACCGACACAGGTTTCACTGAAGCTTTCTTT. Residues: CASSQTDTGFTEAFF.

There are a few counts of this clone. This sequence joins TRBV19 and TRBJ1-1; 7 bases are shared with TRBD1. There are 14 residues in the CDR3. J gave up 7 bases and V 5 bases, and 10 bases lay outside the gene matches. Germline V gene sequence: CDR1 LNHDA, CDR2 SQIVND (reference sequence). For the CDR3, the DNA is TGTGCCAGTAGTGCCGACAGGGCCTTGGTTGAAGCTTTCTTT. Protein sequence: CASSADRALVEAFF. The variable domain in full, with the rest retrieved from reference TRBV19 and TRBJ1-1, is DGGITQSPKYLFRKEGQNVTLSCEQNLNHDAMYWYRQDPGQGLRLIYYSQIVNDFQKGDIAEGYSVSREKKESFPLTVTSAQKNPTAFYLCASSADRALVEAFFGQGTRLTVV.

In the case of this clone: Additional DNA sequences in this sample encode the identical CDR3. This chain joins TRBV7-9 and TRBJ2-3, with TRBD2 matching 9 bases. CDR3 length: 16 amino acids. Trimming removed 0 bases from V and 6 bases from J; junction bases left unmatched: 7. The germline V gene encodes CDR1 SEHNR and CDR2 FQNEAQ (reference sequence). The DNA of the CDR3 is TGTGCCAGCAGCTTAGCACTAGCGGGTGCCTCGGATACGCAGTATTTT. Translation gives CASSLALAGASDTQYF.

This chain connects TRBV13 to TRBJ1-4, with a tentative D call TRBD1 (6 bases). V was cut by 2 bases and J by 3 bases, with 13 bases left in between. The length of the CDR3 is 16 residues. Germline CDR1 reads PRHDT; CDR2 reads FYEKMQ (reference sequence). This chain's CDR3 is CASSLTGAGANEKLFF. The CDR3 coding sequence is TGTGCCAGCAGCTTAACGGGGGCGGGGGCTAATGAAAAACTGTTTTTT.

This clone was recorded only once. The chain combines TRBV5-1 with TRBJ2-1, with D perhaps matching TRBD1 or TRBD2 (5 bases each). V gave up 3 bases and J gave up 10 bases, with 20 bases separating them. CDR1 and CDR2 (germline): SGHRS, YFSETQ. The length of the CDR3 is 15 residues. The CDR3 DNA reads as TGCGCCAGCAGCTACTGGGACGGAACGAGGGAAGAGCAGTTCTTC. This encodes CASSYWDGTREEQFF.

The rearrangement links TRBV11-2 to TRBJ2-7; the D gene is possibly TRBD2 (6 bases). The CDR3 totals 15 residues. Germline V gene data show CDR1 as SGHAT and CDR2 as FQNNGV. Trimming took 1 base from V and 4 from J, leaving 14 bases between them. In nucleotides, the CDR3 is TGTGCCAGCAGCTTAGTTCGGGGACTCCCGTACGAGCAGTACTTC. Amino acids: CASSLVRGLPYEQYF.

The V and J genes are TRBV9 and TRBJ2-3, with TRBD1 identical over 9 bases. J was trimmed by 4 bases and V by 4 bases; bases with no gene match: 7. The CDR3 has 15 amino acids. The germline gives CDR1 SGDLS, CDR2 YYNGEE. The CDR3 loop reads CASSPGQGGPDTQYF. Here the CDR3 DNA reads TGTGCCAGCAGCCCGGGACAGGGAGGGCCAGATACGCAGTATTTT. Complete variable domain (other parts from reference TRBV9 and TRBJ2-3): DSGVTQTPKHLITATGQRVTLRCSPRSGDLSVYWYQQSLDQGLQFLIQYYNGEERAKGNILERFSAQQFPDLHSELNLSSLELGDSALYFCASSPGQGGPDTQYFGPGTRLTVL.

The rearrangement links TRBV13 to TRBJ2-5, with D perhaps TRBD2 (5 bases). The CDR3 length is 14 residues. CDR1 and CDR2 from the germline V gene are PRHDT and FYEKMQ (reference sequence). Between the trimmed V and J ends, which lost 6 bases and 4 bases, there was a span of 15 bases. This chain's CDR3 is CASRSEGGGETQYF. The CDR3 DNA is TGTGCCAGCAGATCAGAAGGAGGTGGAGAGACCCAGTACTTC.

The chain recombines TRBV2 with TRBJ2-1, with 7 bases aligning to TRBD1. Unmatched junction bases numbered 5, after V lost 6 bases and J lost 9 bases. Germline V gene lookup returns CDR1 SNHLY and CDR2 FYNNEI. The CDR3 loop spans 12 amino acids. The CDR3 nucleotides read TGTGCCAGCAGGGACAGGCTTGGTGAGCAGTTCTTC. It codes for CASRDRLGEQFF.

The chain carries TRBV27 and TRBJ2-1, with D uncertain. The CDR3 consists of 13 residues. Trimming left V 6 bases short and J 6 bases short, with 12 bases between. Per the germline V gene, CDR1 is MNHEY and CDR2 is SMNVEV (reference sequence). CDR3 amino acids: CASSPRPGNEQFF. The CDR3 nucleotides read TGTGCCAGCAGCCCACGGCCGGGCAATGAGCAGTTCTTC.

The CDR3 DNA reads as TGTGCCAGCAGCCAAAGCGGACTAGTTCGTTACACCGGGGAGCTGTTTTTT. This translates into CASSQSGLVRYTGELFF. The V and J genes are TRBV5-4 and TRBJ2-2; 7 nucleotides agree with TRBD2. Trimming at V came to 4 bases and at J to 3 bases, leaving 12 bases not matched to a gene. This CDR3 contains 17 residues. The germline V gene has CDR1 SGHNT and CDR2 YYREEE (reference sequence).